Given below is one TCR beta chain in context. Its target is not known. This sample is drawn from a study of blood T cells in healthy people across ages. Broader study findings: Lack of knowledge of donor CMV status possibly confounded expanded clonotype changes.

Germline assignment: CDR1 DFQATT and CDR2 SNEGSKA (reference sequence). The V end lost 1 base, the J end lost 4 bases, and 13 bases lay between the germline ends. The CDR3 spans 14 residues. A sample-barcoded 5' primer and a J-beta primer mix were used in a second PCR of roughly 7 to 11 cycles. One entry per CDR3 protein, called by TCRdb with MiXCR from the 5' RACE reads. The table has approximately 680,000 distinct CDR3 sequences, roughly 32% seen once. The V gene is TRBV20-1, the J gene TRBJ2-5, with D tentatively TRBD1 (6 bases). This TCR came from a woman of 80 years or more in good health. Sequencing was carried out using blood. CDR3 bases: TGCAGTGCTAGAGTAAACAGGGAGAGAGAGACCCAGTACTTC. It specifies CSARVNRERETQYF.